Listed here is a single TCR beta chain. Antigen unknown. The data stem from a study of OX40 agonist ivuxolimab in advanced cancers. Findings and limits, study-wide: The average count of expanded clones was higher among CD8+ T cells than among CD4+. Clonal expansion by week 6 occurred in CD4+ and CD8+ blood T cells (at 0.1 to 3.0 mg/kg).

Generated by immunoSEQ multiplex PCR, the TCRdb table keeps only in-frame clones and is missing some. The sample holds 45,000 to 50,000 clones; about 85% are singletons and the top ten take about 54%. This CDR3 spans 13 amino acids. V was trimmed by 0 bases and J by 8 bases, leaving 7 bases between them. Germline CDR1 reads MGHRA; CDR2 reads YSYEKL. Enrollment shut out patients with autoimmune disease history or systemic immunosuppression. V gene TRBV4-1 combines with J gene TRBJ2-2, with a tentative D call TRBD2 (5 bases). The specimen was CD4+ or CD8+ T cells sorted from blood, collected in a trial of the OX40 agonist ivuxolimab. The source is an adult with an advanced solid tumor such as melanoma, head and neck, liver or kidney cancer. The chain's CDR3 is CASSQEPGGELFF. DNA for the CDR3: TGCGCCAGCAGCCAAGAGCCGGGAGGGGAGCTGTTTTTT.